The clone carrying this T cell receptor (beta chain) was seen a handful of times. No antigen is known for it. Trimming removed 6 bases at V and 0 bases at J, with 17 bases between. The CDR3 is 16 amino acids. TRB rearrangements spanning V, D and J were amplified using mixed TRB-A/B primers. TCRdb reprocessed the multiplex PCR reads via MiXCR and lists one record per CDR3 protein. The sample holds about 9,000 distinct CDR3 sequences, around 22% seen once. The sample comes from a study of T cell repertoires in aging, cancer and after chemotherapy. As for the study in general: Paired samples before and after chemotherapy came from chronic lymphocytic leukemia patients on fludarabine- or bendamustine-based regimens.

TCR beta rearrangements were amplified from peripheral blood genomic DNA. The study, taken as a whole, reports: In hematological cancer patients, infiltrated lymphoid organs may have impaired thymic emigration or peripheral T cell expansion. Across the chemotherapy interval, each cancer cohort showed higher median generation probability, suggesting thymic rebound.

The chain combines TRBV12-3 or TRBV12-4 with TRBJ2-5, with D unclear. This sequence was found in a human donor with a blood cancer. The donor label of this sample is uncertain. Material: blood. Here the CDR3 DNA reads TGTGCCAGCAGCCAATTCTGGACGGACCACCAAGAGACCCAGTACTTC. Protein product: CASSQFWTDHQETQYF.